This TCR beta chain was observed in a study of cytotoxic CD8 clonotypes in ibrutinib-treated CLL. The method was immunoSEQ multiplex PCR; TCRdb's version includes in-frame clones alone and lacks a portion of them. The sample has more than 8,000 clones, about 59% seen once. Only one count was recorded for this clone. This sample comprised PBMCs, obtained before ibrutinib treatment. This clonotype originated in a human donor with chronic lymphocytic leukemia.

The DNA for the CDR3 is TGTGCCAGCAGTTTATCGGAGGTAGGGGCCCAGTACTTC. Its protein is CASSLSEVGAQYF. V gene TRBV27 combines with J gene TRBJ2-5; D possibly uses TRBD1 or TRBD2 (5 bases each). Trimming cost V 0 bases and J 9 bases, with 11 bases left between them. This CDR3 contains 13 residues. Per germline, CDR1 MNHEY and CDR2 SMNVEV (reference sequence).